This T cell receptor (beta chain) was observed in a study of identical twins. This CDR3 is 13 amino acids long. V trimming: 2 bases; J trimming: 7 bases; junction bases outside the gene matches: 4. Germline V gene sequence: CDR1 GTSNPN, CDR2 SVGIG (reference sequence). Template switching supplied a universal primer site; unique molecular identifiers were carried on the cDNA. MiXCR was run by TCRdb on the 5' RACE reads, yielding one entry per CDR3 protein. This table holds around 220,000 distinct CDR3 sequences, about 14% found once. The specimen was memory (CD45RO+) T cells sorted from blood. The chain links TRBV30 to TRBJ1-5; 8 positions agree with TRBD1. This sequence originates from a woman aged 18-35 years in good health. For the CDR3, the DNA is TGTGCCTGGAGTAAGACAGGGGAACAGCCCCAGCATTTT. Its translation is CAWSKTGEQPQHF.